The clone carrying this T cell receptor (beta chain) was observed many times. Its antigen remains unidentified. The data stem from a study of T-cell reconstitution after alpha-beta-depleted transplantation in children. Overall study findings and caveats: One year post-transplant, T-cell counts and diversity were largely derived from T cells produced anew. Roughly two months post-transplant, alpha-beta T cells reportedly originated from several hundred graft clones that had expanded. Where some patients showed high TCRbeta diversity at day 60, it came from recipient T cells and thymic progenitors that had survived.

For TCRbeta, the library was prepared with unique molecular identifiers. TCRdb called the PCR reads again in MiXCR, with one record for every CDR3 protein. The sample shows approximately 85,000 distinct CDR3 sequences, 13% to 15% of them seen only once. V lost 2 bases and J lost 7; bases outside the gene matches: 1. Germline loops: CDR1 SGHTA, CDR2 FQGNSA. CDR3 size: 12 residues. The input for sequencing was PBMCs, mostly from graft donor cells, taken 180 days after TCRalphabeta/CD19-depleted stem cell transplant. The chain has TRBV7-2 and TRBJ2-5; 7 nucleotides line up with TRBD2. The receptor comes from a male patient aged 2 to 10 who had a stem cell transplant for acute lymphoblastic leukemia, so the T cells may come from the graft donor. The CDR3, as DNA: TGTGCCAGCAGCTTACCTAGCGGGACCCAGTACTTC. Amino acid sequence: CASSLPSGTQYF.